This TCR beta chain was retrieved from a study of T cell responses to AZD1222 COVID-19 vaccine. Method: immunoSEQ multiplex PCR; TCRdb's copy keeps in-frame clones and lacks some. The repertoire consists of about 72,000 clones, with around 87% occurring once and the leading ten covering 24%. General observations from the study: Females made up more of the donors, who were largely white British, and clonal diversity may have come out too low.

Details on this clone: Its antigen is unknown.

CDR1 is MDHEN and CDR2 is SYDVKM in the germline V gene. CDR3 size: 15 residues. Trimming removed 5 bases at V and 8 bases at J, with 19 bases between. This rearrangement joins TRBV28 to TRBJ2-4; D not resolved. This receptor was obtained from an adult in good health. The sequencing used peripheral blood, collected on day 0 of AZD1222 vaccination. DNA for the CDR3: TGTGCCAGCAGTACACCCACCCTGGATGGATACATTCAGTACTTC. Translation: CASSTPTLDGYIQYF.